This passage covers 24 T cell receptor beta chains from one sample sequenced in a study of T cells in Graves' hyperthyroidism and ophthalmopathy. Amplification of TCR beta CDR3 regions used RNA as the template. During a first-round RT-PCR of the TCR CDR3, the HTBI primer set was used. TCRdb redid the calling of the multiplex PCR reads with MiXCR, one entry per CDR3 protein. The sample holds around 570,000 distinct CDR3 sequences, just under 20% seen once. Sequenced sample: blood. Source of these receptors: a man aged 35-49 years with Graves' ophthalmopathy.

J is TRBJ2-2 and V is TRBV5-1, with D possibly matching TRBD1 (6 bases). Trimming took 0 bases from V and 5 from J, leaving 17 bases between them. Looked up from germline, CDR1 is SGHRS and CDR2 is YFSETQ. The CDR3 sequence is 17 residues long. CDR3 sequence: CASSLARSGEGTGELFF. The CDR3 DNA reads TGCGCCAGCAGCTTGGCCAGATCAGGGGAAGGAACCGGGGAGCTGTTTTTT.

This clonotype was seen a few times. CDR3 nucleotide sequence: TGTGCCAGCAGCGTAACGACTAGCGGGGCAACAGAGACCCAGTACTTC. It yields the protein CASSVTTSGATETQYF. The rearrangement joins TRBV5-8 to TRBJ2-5, with TRBD2 matching 11 bases. The CDR3 extends over 16 amino acids. Losses at the gene ends were 4 bases for V and 4 bases for J; bases not matched to a gene: 9. Germline-derived CDR1 and CDR2 are SGHTS and YDEGEE.

Comment on this clonotype: Being one base from a much bigger clone, this may be a read error. This chain connects TRBV11-2 to TRBJ2-7; D not resolved. V dropped 5 bases and J dropped 7 bases, with 15 bases sitting between them. Germline CDR1 is SGHAT and CDR2 is FQNNGV. There are 13 residues in the CDR3. The CDR3 loop is CASSSRPSGEQYF. The CDR3 region has the DNA TGTGCCAGCAGCAGCCGGCCCTCAGGAGAGCAGTACTTC.

This chain links TRBV4-2 with TRBJ1-1; D is uncertain. The V and J ends lost 0 bases and 1 base respectively, with 15 bases between them. Per the germline V gene, CDR1 is LGHNA and CDR2 is YNFKEQ. The CDR3 loop spans 17 amino acids. The CDR3 is CASSQDKGPQSNTEAFF. DNA of the CDR3: TGTGCCAGCAGCCAAGATAAGGGCCCCCAGTCGAACACTGAAGCTTTCTTT.

V is TRBV5-1 and J is TRBJ1-1; D is undetermined. Trimming stripped 1 base from V and 4 bases from J, with 11 bases between. The CDR3 runs to 14 residues. In germline, CDR1 is SGHRS, CDR2 YFSETQ. In DNA form, the CDR3 reads TGCGCCAGCAGCTTGTCGGGTGATGGCACTGAAGCTTTCTTT. Translating gives CASSLSGDGTEAFF.

The chain uses TRBV6-6 and TRBJ2-1; the match to TRBD2 covers 10 bases. CDR1 is MNHNY, CDR2 SVGAGI, per germline (reference sequence). V lost 2 bases and J lost 6; bases outside the gene matches: 4. The CDR3 runs to 15 residues. DNA for the CDR3: TGTGCCAGCAGTTACGCTAGCGGGAGTTTCAATGAGCAGTTCTTC. It yields the protein CASSYASGSFNEQFF.

This clonotype was recorded many times. The genes are TRBV28 and TRBJ2-3; D remains unclear. The V end was cut by 3 bases, the J end by 4 bases, with 14 bases between. The CDR3 consists of 15 residues. CDR1 MDHEN and CDR2 SYDVKM come from the germline V gene. For the CDR3, the DNA is TGTGCCAGCAGTTTTCTTGGGTTGTCCCCAGATACGCAGTATTTT. It codes for CASSFLGLSPDTQYF.

This clonotype was counted between two and nine times. The rearrangement links TRBV4-1 to TRBJ2-1; 10 bases line up with TRBD2. The germline gives CDR1 MGHRA, CDR2 YSYEKL. CDR3 length: 18 amino acids. J gave up 9 bases and V 0 bases, and 14 bases lay outside the gene matches. CDR3 sequence (DNA): TGCGCCAGCAGCCAAGATATTCGAGGCTCTAGCGGGAGAATTGAGCAGTTCTTC. This encodes CASSQDIRGSSGRIEQFF.

This clonotype was detected ten times or more. The chain carries TRBV7-9 and TRBJ2-7; TRBD1 matches at 8 bases. The CDR3 sequence is 15 residues long. Looked up from germline, CDR1 is SEHNR and CDR2 is FQNEAQ (reference sequence). V shed 1 base, J shed 5 bases, and the junction held 7 bases outside the gene matches. The CDR3 DNA is TGTGCCAGCAGCTTAGTTGGGACAGGCGGAGACGAGCAGTACTTC. Translating it yields CASSLVGTGGDEQYF.

Only a few counts were recorded for this clonotype. This chain connects TRBV19 to TRBJ2-5; 9 bases line up with TRBD2. The CDR3 is 15 residues long. Germline CDR1 reads LNHDA; CDR2 reads SQIVND (reference sequence). With V trimmed by 3 bases and J by 4 bases, 6 bases remained unmatched. Here the CDR3 DNA reads TGTGCCAGTAGTATCGGCGGGAGGGCAGGAGAGACCCAGTACTTC. This translates into CASSIGGRAGETQYF.

This clonotype was detected a few times. This chain joins TRBV9 and TRBJ2-7; 7 positions match TRBD2. V trimming: 0 bases; J trimming: 2 bases; junction bases outside the gene matches: 5. Germline lookup yields CDR1 SGDLS and CDR2 YYNGEE. The length of the CDR3 is 15 residues. As DNA, the CDR3 is TGTGCCAGCAGCGTAGGCCTAGCGGAGACCTACGAGCAGTACTTC. Encoded protein: CASSVGLAETYEQYF.

This clonotype was seen a handful of times. J is TRBJ2-1 and V is TRBV20-1; the match to TRBD2 covers 8 bases. Per germline, CDR1 DFQATT and CDR2 SNEGSKA (reference sequence). The CDR3 runs to 13 residues. V lost 8 bases and J lost 7; bases outside the gene matches: 10. Here the CDR3 DNA reads TGCAGTCCGAGCGGGGGTTCTGGAAATGAGCAGTTCTTC. Translation gives CSPSGGSGNEQFF.

The genes are TRBV27 and TRBJ2-7, with D unclear. Trimming took 6 bases from V and 2 from J, leaving 17 bases between them. Germline V CDR1 and CDR2: MNHEY, SMNVEV (reference sequence). This CDR3 has 15 residues. The CDR3 bases are TGTGCCAGCAGCCGGTGGGGTACAGTGACCTACGAGCAGTACTTC. Its translation is CASSRWGTVTYEQYF.

This clonotype was seen a few times. The CDR3 sequence: CASSLTLAGGPFGELFF. The CDR3 DNA reads TGTGCCAGCAGCTTAACCCTAGCGGGGGGGCCTTTCGGGGAGCTGTTTTTT. The rearrangement uses TRBV7-2 and TRBJ2-2, with 12 bases identical to TRBD2. This CDR3 region has 17 residues. With V trimmed by 2 bases and J by 7 bases, 8 bases remained unmatched. CDR1 is SGHTA and CDR2 is FQGNSA in the germline V gene.

The chain uses TRBV12-3 or TRBV12-4 and TRBJ1-5, with unresolved D. This CDR3 has 13 amino acids. The V and J ends lost 1 base and 7 bases respectively, with 8 bases between them. Written as DNA, the CDR3 is TGTGCCAGCAGTTTAGGCCAGAAGCAGCCCCAGCATTTT. Translation: CASSLGQKQPQHF.

This clonotype occurred a few times. The chain recombines TRBV19 with TRBJ2-6, with a possible D match to TRBD1 (6 bases). There are 16 residues in the CDR3. Trimming left V 4 bases short and J 2 bases short, with 12 bases between. Germline CDR1 is LNHDA and CDR2 is SQIVND (reference sequence). The CDR3 region has the DNA TGTGCCAGTAGTACCTTACAGGGAGCTGGGGCCAACGTCCTGACTTTC. This sequence encodes CASSTLQGAGANVLTF. Filled out from reference TRBV19 and TRBJ2-6, the complete variable domain reads DGGITQSPKYLFRKEGQNVTLSCEQNLNHDAMYWYRQDPGQGLRLIYYSQIVNDFQKGDIAEGYSVSREKKESFPLTVTSAQKNPTAFYLCASSTLQGAGANVLTFGAGSRLTVL.

This clonotype was picked up a small number of times. The genes are TRBV20-1 and TRBJ2-1, with 9 bases that match TRBD2. J was trimmed by 10 bases and V by 0 bases; bases with no gene match: 7. There are 14 residues in the CDR3. Germline V gene lookup returns CDR1 DFQATT and CDR2 SNEGSKA (reference sequence). CDR3 loop: CSARDERGAGEQFF. The CDR3 coding sequence is TGCAGTGCTAGAGATGAGCGGGGGGCAGGCGAGCAGTTCTTC.

The genes are TRBV5-5 and TRBJ1-5; D ambiguous. CDR3 length equals 16 residues. V was pared by 3 bases and J by 6 bases, with 19 bases between. Germline V gene data show CDR1 as SGHKS and CDR2 as YYEKEE (reference sequence). CDR3 in DNA: TGTGCCAGCAGCTGGAGTGTGGGGTCGGTCAGTCAGCCCCAGCATTTT. Encoded protein: CASSWSVGSVSQPQHF.

The chain links TRBV11-1 to TRBJ2-7, with D possibly being TRBD2 (5 bases). V shed 5 bases and J shed 1 base, with 9 bases lying between them. The length of the CDR3 is 13 residues. The germline V gene encodes CDR1 SGHAT and CDR2 FQDESV (reference sequence). The CDR3 loop is CASSLDYSYEQYF. Written as DNA, the CDR3 is TGTGCCAGCAGCCTAGACTATTCCTACGAGCAGTACTTC.

This clonotype showed up just a few times. The J gene is TRBJ2-3, the V gene TRBV10-3; no definite D call. This CDR3 comprises 13 residues. V shed 3 bases and J shed 2 bases, with 6 bases lying between them. Germline values: CDR1 ENHRY, CDR2 SYGVKD. The CDR3 reads CAISDTNTDTQYF. CDR3 sequence (DNA): TGTGCCATCAGTGACACCAACACAGATACGCAGTATTTT.

The rearrangement uses TRBV7-9 and TRBJ2-7; 7 positions match TRBD2. The V gene's germline CDR1 is SEHNR and CDR2 FQNEAQ (reference sequence). The CDR3 contains 14 residues. V trimming: 4 bases; J trimming: 6 bases; junction bases outside the gene matches: 9. CDR3 amino acids: CASSSPGLISEQYF. CDR3 in DNA: TGTGCCAGCAGCTCCCCGGGACTAATCTCCGAGCAGTACTTC.

V gene TRBV29-1 combines with J gene TRBJ2-7, with TRBD2 identical over 7 bases. Trimming cost V 7 bases and J 5 bases; bases outside gene matches: 14. This CDR3 region has 14 residues. The germline V gene has CDR1 SQVTM and CDR2 ANQGSEA. The CDR3 loop reads CSARGLAGGNEQYF. The CDR3 DNA follows: TGCAGCGCCCGGGGTTTAGCGGGCGGGAACGAGCAGTACTTC.

The table lists this clonotype with a count of one. The rearrangement links TRBV4-1 to TRBJ1-4, with D hard to call. Germline lookup yields CDR1 MGHRA and CDR2 YSYEKL. The CDR3 has 15 amino acids. Trimming cost V 1 base and J 7 bases, with 13 bases left between them. DNA for the CDR3: TGCGCCAGCAGCCAAGCTTGGGGTTTTGGTGAAAAACTGTTTTTT. This translates into CASSQAWGFGEKLFF.

Only a few counts were recorded for this clonotype. V is TRBV5-5 and J is TRBJ2-1, with TRBD2 matching over 7 bases. Germline V gene data show CDR1 as SGHKS and CDR2 as YYEKEE (reference sequence). V gave up 0 bases and J gave up 8 bases; unmatched junction bases: 5. This CDR3 region has 14 residues. The CDR3 region has the DNA TGTGCCAGCAGCTTGGAACTAGGGAGGGATGAGCAGTTCTTC. This codes for CASSLELGRDEQFF. The whole variable domain, remainder taken from reference TRBV5-5 and TRBJ2-1, is DAGVTQSPTHLIKTRGQQVTLRCSPISGHKSVSWYQQVLGQGPQFIFQYYEKEERGRGNFPDRFSARQFPNYSSELNVNALLLGDSALYLCASSLELGRDEQFFGPGTRLTVL.